These 26 T cell receptor beta chains were all obtained from the same sample, sequenced in a study of T-cell memory formation after mild COVID-19. TCRdb fed the 5' RACE reads into MiXCR, producing one record per CDR3 protein. The sample records around 300,000 distinct CDR3 sequences, 10% to 15% being singletons. Material for sequencing was PBMCs or a T cell subset sorted from them (not recorded which). These receptor sequences come from a man younger than 30 who had mild COVID-19 (a few samples of this study predate the infection). Cell type and time point are not known.

This sequence joins TRBV9 and TRBJ2-5, with 7 bases matching TRBD2. Trimming removed 2 bases from V and 1 base from J; junction bases left unmatched: 8. The germline V gene encodes CDR1 SGDLS and CDR2 YYNGEE. There are 16 residues in the CDR3. CDR3 sequence (DNA): TGTGCCAGCAGCGTTTTTTCGTCTAGCGGCCAAGAGACCCAGTACTTC. Protein: CASSVFSSSGQETQYF.

This clonotype appeared many times. The V call is TRBV7-9, the J call TRBJ1-1; D is unclear. Germline CDR1 SEHNR, CDR2 FQNEAQ (reference sequence). Trimming shortened V by 3 bases and J by 1 base, and 6 bases separated the two germline ends. The CDR3 runs 13 residues. The CDR3: CASSFDPNTEAFF. DNA of the CDR3: TGTGCCAGCAGCTTCGATCCGAACACTGAAGCTTTCTTT.

The rearrangement joins TRBV13 to TRBJ2-7; 7 bases map to TRBD1. The CDR3 length is 14 residues. After removal of 4 bases from V and 4 bases from J, the junction contained 7 bases not matched to a gene. Germline V lookup: CDR1 PRHDT, CDR2 FYEKMQ (reference sequence). CDR3 sequence: CASSSLGQEYEQYF. CDR3 sequence (DNA): TGTGCCAGCAGCTCACTCGGACAGGAGTACGAGCAGTACTTC. The full variable domain, in which reference TRBV13 and TRBJ2-7 provide the parts outside the CDR3, is AAGVIQSPRHLIKEKRETATLKCYPIPRHDTVYWYQQGPGQDPQFLISFYEKMQSDKGSIPDRFSAQQFSDYHSELNMSSLELGDSALYFCASSSLGQEYEQYFGPGTRLTVT.

This clonotype was seen ten or more times. The chain employs TRBV5-6 and TRBJ2-5; no clear D gene. The CDR3 covers 13 residues. Germline V CDR1 and CDR2: SGHDT, YYEEEE. V lost 1 base and J 4 bases, leaving 8 bases between the germline ends. CDR3 loop: CASSLWLGETQYF. The CDR3 coding sequence is TGTGCCAGCAGCTTGTGGCTTGGAGAGACCCAGTACTTC.

This clonotype was observed at least ten times. This sequence joins TRBV6-2 or TRBV6-3 and TRBJ2-7, with no clear D. The CDR3 runs to 11 residues. CDR1 is MNHEY and CDR2 is SVGEGT in the germline V gene. Trimming cost V 5 bases and J 4 bases, with 6 bases left between them. Written as DNA, the CDR3 is TGTGCCAGCAGTCCCGCGTACGAGCAGTACTTC. The encoded protein is CASSPAYEQYF.

This clonotype came up many times. The chain's CDR3 is CASSHPSGGAYEQYF. Here the CDR3 DNA reads TGTGCCAGCAGTCACCCCAGCGGGGGGGCCTACGAGCAGTACTTC. V usage is TRBV6-2 or TRBV6-3 and J usage is TRBJ2-7, with 10 bases lining up with TRBD2. From germline, CDR1 is MNHEY and CDR2 SVGEGT. V was clipped by 5 bases and J by 2 bases; unmatched bases: 6. This CDR3 is built from 15 residues.

The chain joins TRBV12-5 to TRBJ1-5; D remains unclear. Per germline, CDR1 LGHNT and CDR2 FRNRAP. The CDR3 length is 15 residues. V was pared by 7 bases and J by 0 bases, with 13 bases between. DNA for the CDR3: TGTGCTAGTGCCCTGAGGGCAAATAGCAATCAGCCCCAGCATTTT. This encodes CASALRANSNQPQHF.

This clonotype has just one count. The junction and the germline gene differ at one end; a read error may be behind it. The chain links TRBV29-1 to TRBJ1-2, with D tentatively TRBD1 (5 bases). The CDR3 is made up of 10 amino acids. Germline V gene lookup returns CDR1 SQVTM and CDR2 ANQGSEA. In DNA, the CDR3 is TGCAGCGTTGAAGGGGTGGGGGTCAACTTC. Its protein is CSVEGVGVNF.

In its sample, this clonotype was seen many times. The rearrangement uses TRBV5-4 and TRBJ2-1, with 8 bases fitting TRBD2. The V gene end was trimmed by 1 base and the J gene end by 4 bases; junction bases not matched to a gene: 4. This CDR3 spans 15 amino acids. Germline values: CDR1 SGHNT, CDR2 YYREEE (reference sequence). The CDR3 sequence is CASSLPGGVYNEQFF. Here the CDR3 DNA reads TGTGCCAGCAGCTTGCCCGGGGGGGTATACAATGAGCAGTTCTTC.

J is TRBJ1-4 and V is TRBV5-1; TRBD1 agrees at 10 bases. The CDR3 length is 14 residues. The J segment lost 8 bases and the V segment lost 5 bases, leaving 6 bases of the junction unmatched. The germline V gene has CDR1 SGHRS and CDR2 YFSETQ. Written as DNA, the CDR3 is TGCGCCAGCAGATTGACAGGGGGCGGCGAAAAACTGTTTTTT. Its translation: CASRLTGGGEKLFF. The whole variable domain, remainder taken from reference TRBV5-1 and TRBJ1-4, is KAGVTQTPRYLIKTRGQQVTLSCSPISGHRSVSWYQQTPGQGLQFLFEYFSETQRNKGNFPGRFSGRQFSNSRSEMNVSTLELGDSALYLCASRLTGGGEKLFFGSGTQLSVL.

At least ten counts were recorded for this clonotype. V gene TRBV20-1 combines with J gene TRBJ2-1, with 9 positions matching TRBD2. The trim removed 0 bases at V and 2 bases at J, leaving 14 bases unmatched. The CDR3 is made up of 19 amino acids. Germline CDR1 DFQATT, CDR2 SNEGSKA (reference sequence). Here the CDR3 DNA reads TGCAGTGCTAGAGAGAACTCTATAGCGGGGGTTCTCCCCTACAATGAGCAGTTCTTC. This gives the protein CSARENSIAGVLPYNEQFF.

This clonotype was counted only a few times. This chain links TRBV12-3 or TRBV12-4 with TRBJ1-1; D possibly corresponds to TRBD1 (5 bases). This CDR3 has 15 amino acids. Trimming removed 7 bases from V and 2 bases from J, with 17 bases in between. This chain's CDR3 is CASNIKGRINTEAFF. Written as DNA, the CDR3 is TGTGCCAGCAACATTAAGGGACGGATAAACACTGAAGCTTTCTTT.

Only a few counts were recorded for this clonotype. The chain uses TRBV12-3 or TRBV12-4 and TRBJ1-3; 9 nucleotides agree with TRBD1. Trimming removed 6 bases from V and 2 bases from J; junction bases left unmatched: 8. The CDR3 covers 16 residues. The CDR3 sequence is CASRSQGASTGNTIYF. The CDR3 DNA reads as TGTGCCAGCAGGTCACAGGGGGCGAGTACTGGAAACACCATATATTTT.

The chain combines TRBV7-6 with TRBJ2-2; D is undetermined. The length of the CDR3 is 14 residues. Germline V gene sequence: CDR1 SGHVS, CDR2 FNYEAQ. Deletions cut 5 bases from V and 3 bases from J, with 10 bases between. This chain's CDR3 is CASSLTTDTGELFF. Written as DNA, the CDR3 is TGTGCCAGCAGCCTAACCACGGACACCGGGGAGCTGTTTTTT.

This clonotype was counted ten times or more. The genes are TRBV7-3 and TRBJ2-7; 11 bases match TRBD2. The CDR3 runs 17 residues. V gave up 4 bases and J gave up 0 bases; unmatched junction bases: 8. Germline-derived CDR1 and CDR2 are SGHTA and FQGTGA. The CDR3 loop reads CASSSRLAGRSSYEQYF. CDR3 nucleotide sequence: TGTGCCAGCAGCTCCCGACTAGCGGGGCGAAGCTCCTACGAGCAGTACTTC.

The rearrangement joins TRBV12-3 or TRBV12-4 to TRBJ2-5; D is undetermined. V lost 6 bases and J 5 bases, leaving 13 bases between the germline ends. This CDR3 comprises 13 residues. The CDR3 DNA reads TGTGCCAGCAGCTGGGATCTCGGGGAGACCCAGTACTTC. It yields the protein CASSWDLGETQYF.

The chain is built from TRBV7-9 and TRBJ1-5; TRBD1 matches 8 bases. In germline, CDR1 is SEHNR, CDR2 FQNEAQ (reference sequence). V lost 4 bases to trimming and J lost 11 bases; unmatched junction nucleotides: 13. The CDR3 has 15 amino acids. CDR3 region: CASSSGGQASGSQHF. In DNA, the CDR3 is TGTGCCAGCAGCTCCGGGGGACAGGCCTCGGGGTCCCAGCATTTT.

This chain uses TRBV20-1 with TRBJ2-3, with D perhaps TRBD2 (6 bases). V gave up 8 bases and J gave up 2 bases, with 14 bases separating them. The CDR3 has 13 amino acids. CDR1 and CDR2 (germline): DFQATT, SNEGSKA (reference sequence). CDR3 protein: CSWDSLPTDTQYF. Here the CDR3 DNA reads TGCAGTTGGGACTCCCTCCCCACAGATACGCAGTATTTT.

There are a few counts of this clonotype. The V and J genes are TRBV12-3 or TRBV12-4 and TRBJ1-1; perhaps TRBD1 as D (6 bases). This CDR3 has 15 amino acids. With 5 bases removed from V and 6 bases from J, the gap between germline ends came to 19 bases. CDR3 bases: TGTGCCAGCAGTGCCAACAGGGCGTGGGGCGCTGAAGCTTTCTTT. It encodes CASSANRAWGAEAFF.

The gene calls are TRBV6-2 or TRBV6-3 and TRBJ1-2; 10 bases map to TRBD1. This CDR3 is built from 14 residues. CDR1 is MNHEY, CDR2 SVGEGT, per germline. V shed 8 bases and J 7 bases; nucleotides not matched to a gene: 10. The CDR3 reads CASGTGTGASGYTF. The CDR3 nucleotides are TGTGCCAGCGGTACCGGGACAGGGGCTTCTGGCTACACCTTC.

The gene calls are TRBV18 and TRBJ1-1, with D maybe TRBD1 (6 bases). The CDR3 contains 13 residues. The germline gives CDR1 KGHSH, CDR2 LQKENI. V was shortened by 7 bases and J by 1 base, with 10 bases between the two germline ends. The CDR3 DNA is TGTGCCAGCTTACCCAGGGGGAACACTGAAGCTTTCTTT. It translates to CASLPRGNTEAFF. The variable domain in full, completed from reference TRBV18 and TRBJ1-1, reads NAGVMQNPRHLVRRRGQEARLRCSPMKGHSHVYWYRQLPEEGLKFMVYLQKENIIDESGMPKERFSAEFPKEGPSILRIQQVVRGDSAAYFCASLPRGNTEAFFGQGTRLTVV.

This clonotype was detected many times. The chain recombines TRBV27 with TRBJ2-1; TRBD1 matches at 11 bases. Germline V gene data show CDR1 as MNHEY and CDR2 as SMNVEV (reference sequence). The CDR3 has 14 amino acids. Trimming removed 6 bases from V and 6 bases from J; junction bases left unmatched: 4. CDR3: CASRAGTGGNEQFF. The CDR3, as DNA: TGTGCCAGCAGGGCCGGGACAGGGGGCAATGAGCAGTTCTTC.

This clonotype was detected a few times. J is TRBJ1-5 and V is TRBV29-1; D perhaps matches TRBD1 (5 bases). Germline CDR1 and CDR2: SQVTM and ANQGSEA. This CDR3 has 15 amino acids. V was trimmed by 5 bases and J by 0 bases, leaving 14 bases between them. The CDR3 spells CSVRVTVDSNQPQHF. The CDR3 DNA reads as TGCAGCGTTCGAGTGACAGTTGATAGCAATCAGCCCCAGCATTTT.

The V gene is TRBV6-2 or TRBV6-3, the J gene TRBJ2-7; 8 bases agree with TRBD1. V lost 5 bases and J lost 1; bases outside the gene matches: 7. This CDR3 has 15 amino acids. Germline V gene sequence: CDR1 MNHEY, CDR2 SVGEGT. The CDR3 DNA is TGTGCCAGCAGTGGTAGGGACAGGAAATCCTACGAGCAGTACTTC. Amino acid sequence: CASSGRDRKSYEQYF.

The chain links TRBV6-2 or TRBV6-3 to TRBJ2-3, with 7 bases matching TRBD2. The V gene's germline CDR1 is MNHEY and CDR2 SVGEGT. CDR3 length equals 14 residues. The V gene end was trimmed by 6 bases and the J gene end by 6 bases; junction bases not matched to a gene: 9. CDR3 DNA sequence: TGTGCCAGCAGCCAGCGGGGTGACGTTGATACGCAGTATTTT. Translated: CASSQRGDVDTQYF.

This clonotype was picked up many times. The gene calls are TRBV5-1 and TRBJ2-5; the match to TRBD2 covers 12 bases. This CDR3 region has 15 residues. With V trimmed by 4 bases and J by 2 bases, 3 bases remained unmatched. The germline V gene encodes CDR1 SGHRS and CDR2 YFSETQ. The CDR3 is CASSIGLAGQETQYF. CDR3 nucleotide sequence: TGCGCCAGCAGCATCGGACTAGCGGGACAAGAGACCCAGTACTTC. Supplemented by reference TRBV5-1 and TRBJ2-5, the full variable domain reads KAGVTQTPRYLIKTRGQQVTLSCSPISGHRSVSWYQQTPGQGLQFLFEYFSETQRNKGNFPGRFSGRQFSNSRSEMNVSTLELGDSALYLCASSIGLAGQETQYFGPGTRLLVL.